These 18 T cell receptor beta chains came from one sample sequenced in a study of beta chain features in type 1 diabetes. Expressed TCRB transcripts were sequenced because the isolated RNA had all been reverse transcribed beforehand. This table comes from immunoSEQ multiplex PCR, and its TCRdb copy is limited to in-frame clones, with some not included. The table shows approximately 200,000 clones, with around 9.6% occurring only once. What was sequenced was naive CD4+ T cells from blood. The receptors come from a woman aged 18-29 years in good health.

This clone was counted at least ten times. The gene calls are TRBV4-2 and TRBJ1-4; D not resolved. Between the trimmed V and J ends, which lost 5 bases and 2 bases, there was a span of 15 bases. The length of the CDR3 is 16 residues. The germline CDR1 and CDR2 sequences are LGHNA and YNFKEQ. DNA for the CDR3: TGTGCCAGCAGCGCCTCTACGCGCTCGACTAATGAAAAACTGTTTTTT. Its protein is CASSASTRSTNEKLFF.

This clone occurred a few times. V gene TRBV30 combines with J gene TRBJ2-5; D perhaps matches TRBD1 (5 bases). CDR3 length: 13 amino acids. V dropped 1 base and J dropped 5 bases, with 11 bases sitting between them. Germline V lookup: CDR1 GTSNPN, CDR2 SVGIG (reference sequence). CDR3 protein: CAWSEQVHETQYF. In DNA form, the CDR3 reads TGTGCCTGGAGTGAACAGGTCCACGAGACCCAGTACTTC.

This clone was observed a handful of times. The V gene is TRBV6-1, the J gene TRBJ2-2; tentative D call: TRBD1 (6 bases). The CDR3 runs 11 residues. Trimming shortened V by 8 bases and J by 5 bases, and 6 bases separated the two germline ends. Germline CDR1 is MNHNS and CDR2 is SASEGT. The CDR3, as DNA: TGTGCCAGCCAGGGGACCGGGGAGCTGTTTTTT. Amino acids: CASQGTGELFF.

The rearrangement uses TRBV18 and TRBJ2-3; 10 nucleotides align to TRBD1. The CDR3 has 15 residues. Looked up from germline, CDR1 is KGHSH and CDR2 is LQKENI. After removal of 4 bases from V and 1 base from J, the junction contained 2 bases not matched to a gene. The chain's CDR3 is CASSRQGARTDTQYF. CDR3 DNA sequence: TGTGCCAGCTCACGACAGGGGGCCCGCACAGATACGCAGTATTTT.

This clone was found a few times. The sample has other DNA sequences that encode this CDR3 too. The CDR3 is CASSPTENTEAFF. The DNA of the CDR3 is TGTGCCAGCTCACCGACAGAGAACACTGAAGCTTTCTTT. The rearrangement joins TRBV18 to TRBJ1-1; tentatively, D is TRBD1 (5 bases). The V gene's germline CDR1 is KGHSH and CDR2 LQKENI. This CDR3 spans 13 amino acids. Trimming pared 3 bases from V and 1 base from J, leaving 6 bases between.

Only a few counts were recorded for this clone. The CDR3 here is CSVEARTGSGEQYF. The CDR3, as DNA: TGCAGCGTTGAAGCGAGGACAGGGTCTGGCGAGCAGTACTTC. The V gene is TRBV29-1, the J gene TRBJ2-7; TRBD1 aligns across 8 bases. J gave up 6 bases and V 1 base, and 8 bases lay outside the gene matches. The CDR3 contains 14 residues. CDR1 and CDR2 (germline): SQVTM, ANQGSEA.

The chain combines TRBV7-2 with TRBJ2-1; 7 nucleotides agree with TRBD2. CDR1 is SGHTA and CDR2 is FQGNSA in the germline V gene. The trim removed 1 base at V and 4 bases at J, leaving 7 bases unmatched. The CDR3 is 16 residues long. The CDR3 loop reads CASSLGGLAVYNEQFF. The CDR3 DNA reads as TGTGCCAGCAGCTTAGGAGGTCTAGCGGTTTACAATGAGCAGTTCTTC.

This chain joins TRBV2 and TRBJ1-1, with D maybe TRBD1 (6 bases). From germline, CDR1 is SNHLY and CDR2 FYNNEI. Trimming cost V 5 bases and J 7 bases, with 17 bases left between them. This CDR3 contains 14 residues. The CDR3 loop reads CASSKPGVRSEAFF. CDR3 DNA: TGTGCCAGCAGTAAACCAGGGGTCCGAAGTGAAGCTTTCTTT.

The genes are TRBV15 and TRBJ2-7; D unresolved. Germline assignment: CDR1 LNHNV and CDR2 YYDKDF (reference sequence). The CDR3 runs to 16 residues. V lost 1 base and J 0 bases, leaving 13 bases between the germline ends. The CDR3 spells CATSRGSTVSSYEQYF. Written as DNA, the CDR3 is TGTGCCACCAGCAGAGGCTCCACCGTTAGCTCCTACGAGCAGTACTTC.

This clone was detected only a few times. V gene TRBV4-2 combines with J gene TRBJ1-2; possibly TRBD1 for D (5 bases). In germline, CDR1 is LGHNA, CDR2 YNFKEQ. V lost 2 bases and J lost 3, with 7 bases in between. This CDR3 contains 13 residues. DNA for the CDR3: TGTGCCAGCAGCCAACCGACAGACTATGGCTACACCTTC. Residues: CASSQPTDYGYTF.

This sequence joins TRBV19 and TRBJ2-7; 14 bases match TRBD2. The CDR3 runs to 16 residues. From germline, CDR1 is LNHDA and CDR2 SQIVND (reference sequence). J was trimmed by 7 bases and V by 4 bases; bases with no gene match: 9. The CDR3 DNA reads TGTGCCAGTAGTACCGAGACTAGCGGGAGGGCCTCTGAGCAGTACTTC. Translation: CASSTETSGRASEQYF.

A few counts support this clone. The germline gene is not matched at one end of the junction; a read error may be the cause. The chain joins TRBV7-7 to TRBJ2-7, with 8 bases that match TRBD2. From germline, CDR1 is SSHAT and CDR2 FNYEAQ (reference sequence). This CDR3 is built from 16 residues. This CDR3 reads CASSLAPFRRGDEQYF. As DNA, the CDR3 is TGTGCTAGCAGCTTAGCCCCTTTCCGGCGGGGGGACGAGCAGTACTTC.

The chain is built from TRBV7-8 and TRBJ2-7; 10 bases are shared with TRBD2. The CDR3 length is 15 residues. Looked up from germline, CDR1 is SGHVS and CDR2 is FQNEAQ. Germline trimming cut 5 bases from V and 7 bases from J; bases unmatched to any gene: 11. The CDR3, as DNA: TGTGCCAGCAGCCTTGGCCCTAGCGGGAGTTGGGAGCAGTACTTC. Protein product: CASSLGPSGSWEQYF.

This clone showed up just once. This chain links TRBV6-5 with TRBJ2-1, with TRBD1 as a possible D gene (5 bases). The CDR3 runs 15 residues. Germline lookup yields CDR1 MNHEY and CDR2 SVGAGI. The V end was cut by 4 bases, the J end by 0 bases, with 10 bases between. Here the CDR3 reads CASSWGGLSYNEQFF. In nucleotides, the CDR3 is TGTGCCAGCAGTTGGGGCGGCCTCTCCTACAATGAGCAGTTCTTC.

This clone was seen more than once but under ten times. The chain combines TRBV6-1 with TRBJ2-5; D gene unclear. Looked up from germline, CDR1 is MNHNS and CDR2 is SASEGT. Trimming removed 6 bases from V and 2 bases from J, with 10 bases in between. CDR3 length: 13 residues. CDR3 DNA sequence: TGTGCCAGCAGCCCCCTGACACAAGAGACCCAGTACTTC. Translating it yields CASSPLTQETQYF.

The J gene is TRBJ1-6, the V gene TRBV5-1, with TRBD1 matching 8 bases. CDR3 size: 13 residues. The germline V gene has CDR1 SGHRS and CDR2 YFSETQ. The trim removed 4 bases at V and 14 bases at J, leaving 8 bases unmatched. CDR3 region: CASSPDRVRALHF. Here the CDR3 DNA reads TGCGCCAGCAGCCCGGACAGGGTTCGGGCCCTCCACTTT.

The genes are TRBV15 and TRBJ2-7; 8 nucleotides line up with TRBD2. CDR1 LNHNV and CDR2 YYDKDF come from the germline V gene (reference sequence). The junction had 10 bases not matched to a gene; V was cut back by 6 bases and J by 3 bases. The CDR3 length is 15 residues. CDR3 sequence: CATRMLAGDHYEQYF. The CDR3 DNA follows: TGTGCCACCAGGATGCTAGCGGGCGACCACTACGAGCAGTACTTC.

This clone has only a few counts. The rearrangement uses TRBV30 and TRBJ2-3, with TRBD1 as a possible D gene (5 bases). V shed 3 bases and J shed 3 bases, with 22 bases lying between them. The CDR3 is made up of 17 amino acids. The germline CDR1 and CDR2 sequences are GTSNPN and SVGIG (reference sequence). CDR3 DNA: TGTGCCTGGAGCAACCCCCCGACAGAAAGGTGGACAGATACGCAGTATTTT. Residues: CAWSNPPTERWTDTQYF. Full variable domain (missing parts from reference TRBV30 and TRBJ2-3): SQTIHQWPATLVQPVGSPLSLECTVEGTSNPNLYWYRQAAGRGLQLLFYSVGIGQISSEVPQNLSASRPQDRQFILSSKKLLLSDSGFYLCAWSNPPTERWTDTQYFGPGTRLTVL.